The 10 T cell receptor beta chains in this list originate from one sample, sequenced in a study of technical replicates of blood from a handful of donors (TCRdb year 2017). Library construction relied on the immunoSEQ multiplex PCR assay. TCRdb took this table from immuneACCESS and kept in-frame rearrangements with V and J called. Such tables lack part of the clones; where checked against another copy, unresolved V genes explain under half of the gap, and the rest is unexplained. The sample table shows under 75,000 clones, and about 94% are seen once. The ten largest account for under 0.5% of the sample. Specimen: T cells isolated from PBMCs. All receptors come from a human donor in good health.

The chain couples TRBV6-1 to TRBJ1-2; D might be TRBD1 (6 bases). Germline V CDR1 and CDR2: MNHNS, SASEGT. This CDR3 is built from 15 residues. Trimming cost V 1 base and J 2 bases, with 11 bases left between them. The CDR3 is CASSEDRVINYGYTF. The DNA for the CDR3 is TGTGCCAGCAGTGAAGACAGGGTGATCAACTATGGCTACACCTTC.

V is TRBV5-1 and J is TRBJ2-1; no clear D gene. This CDR3 has 13 amino acids. V was trimmed by 0 bases and J by 9 bases, leaving 10 bases between them. Germline V gives CDR1 SGHRS, CDR2 YFSETQ. The chain's CDR3 is CASSLGVGVEQFF. CDR3 bases: TGCGCCAGCAGCTTGGGGGTCGGAGTTGAGCAGTTCTTC.

This clone has only one observation. This chain uses TRBV7-8 with TRBJ1-2, with TRBD1 identical over 12 bases. The CDR3 has 15 residues. J lost 5 bases, V lost 4 bases, and 5 bases had no gene match. In germline, CDR1 is SGHVS, CDR2 FQNEAQ. CDR3 sequence (DNA): TGTGCCAGCAGCTCAGGGACAGGGGGCTTATATGGCTACACCTTC. Protein: CASSSGTGGLYGYTF.

The gene calls are TRBV19 and TRBJ2-7; tentative D call: TRBD2 (5 bases). Between the trimmed V and J ends, which lost 3 bases and 4 bases, there was a span of 10 bases. Germline assignment: CDR1 LNHDA and CDR2 SQIVND (reference sequence). The CDR3 consists of 13 residues. CDR3 coding DNA: TGTGCCAGTAGTATCCCGGGATTATACGAGCAGTACTTC. Translating it yields CASSIPGLYEQYF.

The chain carries TRBV9 and TRBJ2-4; 10 bases line up with TRBD2. The CDR3 has 19 residues. Unmatched junction bases numbered 13, after V lost 3 bases and J lost 1 base. CDR1 and CDR2 (germline): SGDLS, YYNGEE. The CDR3 sequence is CASSAPLAGPLGAKNIQYF. CDR3 nucleotide sequence: TGTGCCAGCAGCGCCCCACTAGCGGGACCTCTGGGGGCCAAAAACATTCAGTACTTC.

The V gene is TRBV5-1, the J gene TRBJ2-7, with TRBD2 identical over 11 bases. CDR3 length: 15 amino acids. CDR1 SGHRS and CDR2 YFSETQ come from the germline V gene. V lost 4 bases, J lost 6 bases, and 9 bases stayed unmatched. CDR3 protein: CASSVGTSGPGEQYF. CDR3 nucleotide sequence: TGCGCCAGCAGCGTCGGGACTAGCGGACCAGGCGAGCAGTACTTC.

The V and J genes are TRBV27 and TRBJ1-5; D may be TRBD1 (5 bases). With 1 base removed from V and 2 bases from J, the gap between germline ends came to 12 bases. The CDR3 length is 16 residues. Germline CDR1 and CDR2: MNHEY and SMNVEV (reference sequence). The CDR3 DNA reads as TGTGCCAGCAGTTTATACGGGGCGGGAGGCAATCAGCCCCAGCATTTT. It is translated as CASSLYGAGGNQPQHF.

The rearrangement links TRBV27 to TRBJ1-5, with D unclear. The germline CDR1 and CDR2 sequences are MNHEY and SMNVEV (reference sequence). V lost 9 bases and J 6 bases, leaving 18 bases between the germline ends. This CDR3 spans 14 amino acids. The CDR3, as DNA: TGTGCCAGTGCTTGGAGCCGGGATAGTCAGCCCCAGCATTTT. It codes for CASAWSRDSQPQHF.

J is TRBJ2-1 and V is TRBV6-1; 10 bases agree with TRBD2. This CDR3 contains 17 residues. Germline CDR1 MNHNS, CDR2 SASEGT. Germline trimming cut 2 bases from V and 8 bases from J; bases unmatched to any gene: 12. The CDR3, as DNA: TGTGCCAGCAGTGAAAATTTTCGTCTAGCGGGAGAGCATGAGCAGTTCTTC. This translates into CASSENFRLAGEHEQFF.

The rearrangement links TRBV5-5 to TRBJ1-5, with D maybe TRBD1 (5 bases). V lost 0 bases and J lost 3, with 10 bases in between. Germline CDR1 SGHKS, CDR2 YYEKEE (reference sequence). CDR3 length: 15 residues. This CDR3 is CASSLDRPNNQPQHF. CDR3 bases: TGTGCCAGCAGCTTGGACAGGCCGAACAATCAGCCCCAGCATTTT. The variable domain in full, completed from reference TRBV5-5 and TRBJ1-5, reads DAGVTQSPTHLIKTRGQQVTLRCSPISGHKSVSWYQQVLGQGPQFIFQYYEKEERGRGNFPDRFSARQFPNYSSELNVNALLLGDSALYLCASSLDRPNNQPQHFGDGTRLSIL.